The 9 T cell receptor beta chains given below trace back to one sample, sequenced in a study of blood T cell repertoires in COVID-19. Profiling relied on immunoSEQ multiplex PCR, and the TCRdb table lists in-frame clones only, not all of them. Counted here are almost 350,000 clones, around nine tenths occurring once; the ten biggest clones make up 0.85% to 1.3%. The sample taken for sequencing was PBMCs or T cells enriched from blood (not recorded which). Receptor source: a woman aged 25 to 39 who had been exposed to COVID-19.

The gene calls are TRBV7-9 and TRBJ1-1; D ambiguous. V shed 4 bases and J shed 5 bases, with 11 bases lying between them. The CDR3 totals 13 residues. Germline V gene sequence: CDR1 SEHNR, CDR2 FQNEAQ (reference sequence). CDR3: CASSSNPGTEAFF. CDR3 nucleotides: TGTGCCAGCAGCTCAAATCCGGGGACTGAAGCTTTCTTT.

This chain uses TRBV28 with TRBJ2-2; D is perhaps TRBD2 (6 bases). This CDR3 region has 17 residues. From germline, CDR1 is MDHEN and CDR2 SYDVKM. Deletions cut 2 bases from V and 3 bases from J, with 16 bases between. CDR3 in amino acids: CASSLAPGVSDTGELFF. The CDR3 bases are TGTGCCAGCAGTTTAGCCCCGGGGGTCTCGGACACCGGGGAGCTGTTTTTT.

The chain has TRBV10-1 and TRBJ2-1; D is uncertain. The V end was cut by 4 bases, the J end by 5 bases, with 9 bases between. The germline V gene encodes CDR1 WNHNN and CDR2 SYGVQD (reference sequence). There are 13 residues in the CDR3. CDR3: CASSVASHNEQFF. The CDR3 nucleotides are TGCGCCAGCAGTGTGGCTTCTCACAATGAGCAGTTCTTC.

The gene calls are TRBV7-9 and TRBJ2-7, with 9 nucleotides matching TRBD2. Germline trimming cut 6 bases from V and 4 bases from J; bases unmatched to any gene: 4. Germline V lookup: CDR1 SEHNR, CDR2 FQNEAQ (reference sequence). The CDR3 spans 13 residues. CDR3 sequence (DNA): TGTGCCAGCAGAATTAGCGGGAGTTACGAGCAGTACTTC. Protein: CASRISGSYEQYF.

The chain carries TRBV7-2 and TRBJ1-6; the match to TRBD1 covers 7 bases. The V segment lost 3 bases and the J segment 9 bases; nucleotides outside the gene matches: 8. The CDR3 totals 15 residues. Germline V gives CDR1 SGHTA, CDR2 FQGNSA. The CDR3 region is CASSFPGQFFSPLHF. In DNA, the CDR3 is TGTGCCAGCAGCTTTCCGGGACAGTTTTTTTCACCCCTCCACTTT.

The J gene is TRBJ2-7, the V gene TRBV19, with TRBD1 identical over 7 bases. The CDR3 loop spans 14 amino acids. Unmatched junction bases numbered 8, after V lost 5 bases and J lost 4 bases. CDR1 and CDR2 (germline): LNHDA, SQIVND (reference sequence). CDR3 sequence: CASSPDRTLYEQYF. The CDR3 DNA sequence: TGTGCCAGTAGTCCGGACAGGACCCTTTACGAGCAGTACTTC.

The V call is TRBV19, the J call TRBJ1-2, with D perhaps matching TRBD1 (5 bases). From germline, CDR1 is LNHDA and CDR2 SQIVND (reference sequence). CDR3 length: 14 amino acids. The V end lost 7 bases, the J end lost 4 bases, and 16 bases lay between the germline ends. In DNA, the CDR3 is TGTGCCAGTACCAATCAGGGATCGTTCTATGGCTACACCTTC. As protein: CASTNQGSFYGYTF.

The chain joins TRBV27 to TRBJ1-4; the match to TRBD1 covers 7 bases. Germline-derived CDR1 and CDR2 are MNHEY and SMNVEV (reference sequence). Losses at the gene ends were 2 bases for V and 0 bases for J; bases not matched to a gene: 3. This CDR3 contains 16 residues. CDR3 nucleotide sequence: TGTGCCAGCAGTTTAGCCCAGGGGGCAACTAATGAAAAACTGTTTTTT. Protein sequence: CASSLAQGATNEKLFF.

This clone was recorded a few times. The CDR3 loop reads CASSLTHYGYTF. The DNA for the CDR3 is TGTGCCAGCAGCCTGACACACTATGGCTACACCTTC. This chain connects TRBV5-8 to TRBJ1-2; D not resolved. Looked up from germline, CDR1 is SGHTS and CDR2 is YDEGEE. This CDR3 has 12 amino acids. Trimming cost V 4 bases and J 3 bases, with 7 bases left between them.